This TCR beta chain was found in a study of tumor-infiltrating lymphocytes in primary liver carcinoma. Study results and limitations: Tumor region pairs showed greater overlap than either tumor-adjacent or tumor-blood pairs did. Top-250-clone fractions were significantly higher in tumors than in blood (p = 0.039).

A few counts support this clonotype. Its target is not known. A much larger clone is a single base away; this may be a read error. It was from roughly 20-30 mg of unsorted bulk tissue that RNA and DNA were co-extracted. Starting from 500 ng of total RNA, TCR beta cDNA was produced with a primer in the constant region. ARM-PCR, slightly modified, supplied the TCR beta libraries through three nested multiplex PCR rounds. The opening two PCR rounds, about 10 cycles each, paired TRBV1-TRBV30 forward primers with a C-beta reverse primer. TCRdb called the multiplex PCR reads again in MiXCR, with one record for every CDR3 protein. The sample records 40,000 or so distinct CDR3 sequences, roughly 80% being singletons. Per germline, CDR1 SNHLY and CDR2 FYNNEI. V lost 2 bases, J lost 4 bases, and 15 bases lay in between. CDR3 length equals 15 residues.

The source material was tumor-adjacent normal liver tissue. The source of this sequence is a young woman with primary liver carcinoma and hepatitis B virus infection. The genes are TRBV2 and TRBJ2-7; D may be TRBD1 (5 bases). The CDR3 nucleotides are TGTGCCAGCAGTGAACTCAAGACAGAAAATTACGAGCAGTACTTC. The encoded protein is CASSELKTENYEQYF.